This passage covers 27 T cell receptor beta chains from one sample sequenced in a study of T cell repertoires and HLA-DP antigens. Their specific antigens are unknown. Libraries were prepared by immunoSEQ multiplex PCR; TCRdb keeps only in-frame clonotypes and omits some of them. The table shows fewer than 95,000 clones, with approximately 89% occurring only once. Input material: CD4+ T cells from PBMCs. Receptors originate from a man aged 50-59 years in good health and CMV-seronegative.

The count of this clone is one. At one end the junction does not follow the germline gene, possibly because of a read error. The chain uses TRBV7-7 and TRBJ2-7; D gene ambiguous. Germline values: CDR1 SSHAT, CDR2 FNYEAQ (reference sequence). The CDR3 consists of 14 residues. The CDR3 region has the DNA TGTGCTAGCAGCCTTGACCCGAGCTCCTACGAGCAGTACTTC. Translation: CASSLDPSSYEQYF.

The table lists this clone with a few counts. V gene TRBV6-1 combines with J gene TRBJ1-5; 8 bases agree with TRBD1. Unmatched junction bases numbered 6, after V lost 6 bases and J lost 8 bases. The CDR3 is 13 residues long. The germline V gene encodes CDR1 MNHNS and CDR2 SASEGT. CDR3 DNA sequence: TGTGCCAGCAGGCGGACAGGGTTGGAGCCCCAGCATTTT. This encodes CASRRTGLEPQHF.

V usage is TRBV10-3 and J usage is TRBJ2-7; 7 bases are a match to TRBD2. Germline CDR1 and CDR2: ENHRY and SYGVKD. The CDR3 extends over 17 amino acids. The V and J ends lost 7 bases and 1 base, in that order; junction bases with no gene match: 16. The CDR3: CAIKPTEGRGESYEQYF. The CDR3 bases are TGTGCCATCAAGCCGACTGAGGGGAGGGGTGAATCCTACGAGCAGTACTTC.

This rearrangement joins TRBV7-2 to TRBJ2-7; 10 bases fit TRBD1. Looked up from germline, CDR1 is SGHTA and CDR2 is FQGNSA. The CDR3 is 15 residues long. V lost 5 bases to trimming and J lost 1 base; unmatched junction nucleotides: 5. The CDR3 DNA reads TGTGCCAGCAGCCAGCGGGACAGGGGATCCTACGAGCAGTACTTC. Its protein product is CASSQRDRGSYEQYF.

This sequence joins TRBV7-2 and TRBJ1-2; D possibly corresponds to TRBD1 (5 bases). Germline CDR1 SGHTA, CDR2 FQGNSA. The V and J ends lost 1 base and 1 base respectively, with 10 bases between them. This CDR3 spans 15 amino acids. CDR3 DNA sequence: TGTGCCAGCAGCTTAGTTAGGCAGGGTAACTATGGCTACACCTTC. As protein: CASSLVRQGNYGYTF.

This chain connects TRBV9 to TRBJ1-5; 8 bases are shared with TRBD1. The V segment lost 4 bases and the J segment 7 bases; nucleotides outside the gene matches: 10. The length of the CDR3 is 15 residues. Germline lookup yields CDR1 SGDLS and CDR2 YYNGEE. The CDR3 is CASSRGQGVLQPQHF. The CDR3 region has the DNA TGTGCCAGCAGCCGTGGACAGGGTGTATTGCAGCCCCAGCATTTT.

This chain uses TRBV7-8 with TRBJ2-3; tentatively, D is TRBD2 (5 bases). The germline V gene encodes CDR1 SGHVS and CDR2 FQNEAQ. With 2 bases removed from V and 4 bases from J, the gap between germline ends came to 10 bases. This CDR3 spans 14 amino acids. CDR3 protein: CASSLLRGADTQYF. The CDR3 DNA follows: TGTGCCAGCAGCTTACTTCGGGGTGCAGATACGCAGTATTTT.

Turning to this clone: A junction end diverges from the germline sequence, so it may reflect a read error. The rearrangement uses TRBV6-6 and TRBJ2-1; D is undetermined. Germline CDR1 and CDR2: MNHNY and SVGAGI (reference sequence). The CDR3 totals 12 residues. The CDR3 protein is CASSHSINEQFF. CDR3 sequence (DNA): TGTGCCAGCAGTCACTCGATAAATGAGCAGTTCTTC.

The rearrangement joins TRBV28 to TRBJ2-5; 13 nucleotides align to TRBD2. The CDR3 is 16 residues long. After removal of 6 bases from V and 5 bases from J, the junction contained 9 bases not matched to a gene. Looked up from germline, CDR1 is MDHEN and CDR2 is SYDVKM. The CDR3: CASRGTSGRAWETQYF. DNA of the CDR3: TGTGCCAGCAGAGGCACTAGCGGGAGGGCCTGGGAGACCCAGTACTTC. The variable domain in full, completed from reference TRBV28 and TRBJ2-5, reads DVKVTQSSRYLVKRTGEKVFLECVQDMDHENMFWYRQDPGLGLRLIYFSYDVKMKEKGDIPEGYSVSREKKERFSLILESASTNQTSMYLCASRGTSGRAWETQYFGPGTRLLVL.

This chain joins TRBV19 and TRBJ1-4, with 12 positions matching TRBD1. CDR1 is LNHDA and CDR2 is SQIVND in the germline V gene (reference sequence). CDR3 size: 16 residues. With V trimmed by 7 bases and J by 2 bases, 5 bases remained unmatched. As DNA, the CDR3 is TGTGCCAGTACCCGGGACAGGGGGCTCACTAATGAAAAACTGTTTTTT. Protein: CASTRDRGLTNEKLFF.

The rearrangement links TRBV29-1 to TRBJ1-6; weak D call: TRBD1 (6 bases). Trimming stripped 4 bases from V and 12 bases from J, with 16 bases between. The CDR3 extends over 13 amino acids. Germline lookup yields CDR1 SQVTM and CDR2 ANQGSEA. The CDR3: CSVGQVLGGPLHF. CDR3 nucleotides: TGCAGCGTTGGACAGGTCCTAGGGGGACCCCTCCACTTT.

J is TRBJ2-1 and V is TRBV6-5, with D possibly TRBD2 on 6 matching bases. The V end was cut by 4 bases, the J end by 3 bases, with 13 bases between. Germline lookup yields CDR1 MNHEY and CDR2 SVGAGI. This CDR3 has 15 residues. CDR3 in DNA: TGTGCCAGCAGTTTCGGAGGGCAGATCTACAATGAGCAGTTCTTC. It translates to CASSFGGQIYNEQFF.

The chain is built from TRBV15 and TRBJ2-7; perhaps TRBD2 as D (7 bases). CDR3 length equals 15 residues. Germline CDR1 and CDR2: LNHNV and YYDKDF (reference sequence). Trimming pared 1 base from V and 2 bases from J, leaving 12 bases between. The CDR3: CATSRGGGTTYEQYF. The CDR3 DNA follows: TGTGCCACCAGCAGAGGGGGGGGGACAACCTACGAGCAGTACTTC. The full variable domain, with the rest looked up from reference TRBV15 and TRBJ2-7, is DAMVIQNPRYQVTQFGKPVTLSCSQTLNHNVMYWYQQKSSQAPKLLFHYYDKDFNNEADTPDNFQSRRPNTSFCFLDIRSPGLGDTAMYLCATSRGGGTTYEQYFGPGTRLTVT.

This chain connects TRBV10-3 to TRBJ1-5; a weak D match, TRBD1 (6 bases). The CDR3 is 13 amino acids. V was cut by 0 bases and J by 7 bases, with 7 bases left in between. CDR1 and CDR2 (germline): ENHRY, SYGVKD. CDR3 sequence (DNA): TGTGCCATCAGTGAGTCTACAGGGCAGCCCCAGCATTTT. It yields the protein CAISESTGQPQHF.

The V call is TRBV6-5, the J call TRBJ2-1; 7 nucleotides align to TRBD2. The J segment lost 4 bases and the V segment lost 6 bases, leaving 6 bases of the junction unmatched. CDR3 length equals 14 residues. Germline values: CDR1 MNHEY, CDR2 SVGAGI. CDR3 nucleotide sequence: TGTGCCAGCAGCCCGGGACTAAATTACAATGAGCAGTTCTTC. This encodes CASSPGLNYNEQFF.

V gene TRBV5-4 combines with J gene TRBJ2-6; tentative D call: TRBD1 (6 bases). V lost 0 bases to trimming and J lost 2 bases, with 15 bases between them. Germline V gene lookup returns CDR1 SGHNT and CDR2 YYREEE (reference sequence). The CDR3 sequence is 18 residues long. In nucleotides, the CDR3 is TGTGCCAGCAGCTTGGCCCAGGGGTTCTTTGCTGGGGCCAACGTCCTGACTTTC. Encoded protein: CASSLAQGFFAGANVLTF.

The chain links TRBV7-2 to TRBJ2-3, with 10 bases fitting TRBD2. The CDR3 totals 16 residues. The ends lost 4 bases at V and 2 bases at J; junction bases unmatched: 6. Per germline, CDR1 SGHTA and CDR2 FQGNSA. CDR3 protein: CASSSISGRYTDTQYF. The CDR3 nucleotides are TGTGCCAGCAGCTCCATTAGCGGGAGGTACACAGATACGCAGTATTTT. The complete variable domain, with remaining parts taken from reference TRBV7-2 and TRBJ2-3, reads GAGVSQSPSNKVTEKGKDVELRCDPISGHTALYWYRQSLGQGLEFLIYFQGNSAPDKSGLPSDRFSAERTGGSVSTLTIQRTQQEDSAVYLCASSSISGRYTDTQYFGPGTRLTVL.

The rearrangement uses TRBV27 and TRBJ2-1; D uncertain. Germline values: CDR1 MNHEY, CDR2 SMNVEV (reference sequence). V shed 6 bases and J shed 4 bases, with 19 bases lying between them. The CDR3 is 16 amino acids. The CDR3 nucleotides are TGTGCCAGCAGCTCCTCCGACGGGTTTCTTTACAATGAGCAGTTCTTC. Translation gives CASSSSDGFLYNEQFF.

The chain is built from TRBV7-2 and TRBJ1-5; possible D gene TRBD1, 5 bases. The CDR3 extends over 18 amino acids. Germline-derived CDR1 and CDR2 are SGHTA and FQGNSA. Trimming shortened V by 0 bases and J by 1 base, and 16 bases separated the two germline ends. The CDR3 is CASSLAQFSGQSNQPQHF. CDR3 DNA sequence: TGTGCCAGCAGCTTAGCGCAGTTTTCGGGGCAGAGCAATCAGCCCCAGCATTTT.

This clone was seen only a few times. The gene calls are TRBV15 and TRBJ1-1; unclear D gene. The CDR3 length is 12 residues. The V gene's germline CDR1 is LNHNV and CDR2 YYDKDF (reference sequence). Trimming shortened V by 6 bases and J by 8 bases, and 13 bases separated the two germline ends. CDR3 protein: CATRGVLGEAFF. The CDR3 coding sequence is TGTGCCACCAGAGGAGTTTTGGGCGAAGCTTTCTTT.

This chain links TRBV6-5 with TRBJ2-3; 10 nucleotides align to TRBD2. Per the germline V gene, CDR1 is MNHEY and CDR2 is SVGAGI. The V segment lost 0 bases and the J segment 4 bases; nucleotides outside the gene matches: 4. The CDR3 covers 16 residues. Here the CDR3 reads CASSYSRLAGSDTQYF. Here the CDR3 DNA reads TGTGCCAGCAGTTACTCGAGACTAGCGGGCTCAGATACGCAGTATTTT.

This chain links TRBV11-2 with TRBJ2-3, with a tentative D call TRBD2 (6 bases). V was trimmed by 0 bases and J by 3 bases, leaving 10 bases between them. The CDR3 totals 15 residues. Germline values: CDR1 SGHAT, CDR2 FQNNGV. As DNA, the CDR3 is TGTGCCAGCAGCTTAGACGGGAGTGAGACAGATACGCAGTATTTT. Amino acid sequence: CASSLDGSETDTQYF.

In regard to this clone: This same CDR3 is encoded by further DNA sequences in the sample. The V and J genes are TRBV11-2 and TRBJ2-3; either TRBD1 or TRBD2 may supply D (5 bases each). Trimming left V 4 bases short and J 2 bases short, with 13 bases between. Germline CDR1 SGHAT, CDR2 FQNNGV. The CDR3 sequence is 15 residues long. The CDR3 nucleotides are TGTGCCAGCAGCTCCCCGGGGCCCTCCACAGATACGCAGTATTTT. Its protein is CASSSPGPSTDTQYF.

The CDR3 DNA reads as TGTGCCAGCTCACCAAGTTTGAACAGTGGAAACACCATATATTTT. This translates into CASSPSLNSGNTIYF. The chain links TRBV18 to TRBJ1-3, with D unclear. V shed 2 bases and J shed 3 bases, with 11 bases lying between them. Per the germline V gene, CDR1 is KGHSH and CDR2 is LQKENI. The CDR3 totals 15 residues.

The rearrangement joins TRBV7-2 to TRBJ2-3; 9 positions agree with TRBD2. This CDR3 is built from 15 residues. CDR1 and CDR2 from the germline V gene are SGHTA and FQGNSA. J gave up 4 bases and V 6 bases, and 8 bases lay outside the gene matches. CDR3: CASSQSGRYADTQYF. The CDR3 region has the DNA TGTGCCAGCAGTCAAAGCGGGAGGTACGCAGATACGCAGTATTTT. The variable domain in full, completed from reference TRBV7-2 and TRBJ2-3, reads GAGVSQSPSNKVTEKGKDVELRCDPISGHTALYWYRQSLGQGLEFLIYFQGNSAPDKSGLPSDRFSAERTGGSVSTLTIQRTQQEDSAVYLCASSQSGRYADTQYFGPGTRLTVL.

The chain links TRBV6-1 to TRBJ1-1; 8 bases map to TRBD1. Looked up from germline, CDR1 is MNHNS and CDR2 is SASEGT. V gave up 4 bases and J gave up 10 bases; unmatched junction bases: 17. CDR3 length: 16 residues. The CDR3 region is CASSARTGFSSLRAFF. In nucleotides, the CDR3 is TGTGCCAGCAGTGCGCGGACAGGGTTCTCGAGCTTACGAGCTTTCTTT.

This clone showed up just a few times. The V and J genes are TRBV28 and TRBJ1-1; TRBD1 might be the D (5 bases). V lost 4 bases to trimming and J lost 7 bases, with 16 bases between them. This CDR3 is built from 14 residues. Germline V gene data show CDR1 as MDHEN and CDR2 as SYDVKM. In nucleotides, the CDR3 is TGTGCCAGCAGTTCCCCAGCTGGACAAGTTGAAGCTTTCTTT. It encodes CASSSPAGQVEAFF.